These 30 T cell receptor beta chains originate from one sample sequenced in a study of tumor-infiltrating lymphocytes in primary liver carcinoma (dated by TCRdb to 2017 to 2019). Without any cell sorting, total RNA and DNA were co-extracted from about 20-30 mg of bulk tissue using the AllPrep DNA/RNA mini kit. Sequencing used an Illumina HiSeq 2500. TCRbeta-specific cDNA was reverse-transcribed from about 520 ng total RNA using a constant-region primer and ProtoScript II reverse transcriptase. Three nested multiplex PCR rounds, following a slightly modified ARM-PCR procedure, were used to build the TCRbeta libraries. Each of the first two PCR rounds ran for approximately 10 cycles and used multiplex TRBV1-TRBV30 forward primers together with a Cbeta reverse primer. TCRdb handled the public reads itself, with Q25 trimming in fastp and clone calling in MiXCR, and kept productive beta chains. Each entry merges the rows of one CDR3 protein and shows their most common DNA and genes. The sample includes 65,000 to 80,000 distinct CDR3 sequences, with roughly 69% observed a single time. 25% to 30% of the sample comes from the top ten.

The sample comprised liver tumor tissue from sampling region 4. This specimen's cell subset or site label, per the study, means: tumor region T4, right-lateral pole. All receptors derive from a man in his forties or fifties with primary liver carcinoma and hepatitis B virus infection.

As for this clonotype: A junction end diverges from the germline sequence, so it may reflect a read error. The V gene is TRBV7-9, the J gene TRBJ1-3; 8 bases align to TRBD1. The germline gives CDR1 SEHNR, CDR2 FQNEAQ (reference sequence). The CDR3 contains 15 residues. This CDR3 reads CTSSPTGVFGNTIYF. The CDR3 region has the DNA TGTACCAGCAGCCCGACAGGGGTGTTTGGAAACACCATATATTTT.

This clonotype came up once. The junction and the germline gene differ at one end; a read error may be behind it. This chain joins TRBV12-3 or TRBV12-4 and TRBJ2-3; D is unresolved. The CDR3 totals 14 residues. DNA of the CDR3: TGTGCTAGCAGTTTAGTGCAGGGCACAGATACGCAGTATTTT. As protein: CASSLVQGTDTQYF.

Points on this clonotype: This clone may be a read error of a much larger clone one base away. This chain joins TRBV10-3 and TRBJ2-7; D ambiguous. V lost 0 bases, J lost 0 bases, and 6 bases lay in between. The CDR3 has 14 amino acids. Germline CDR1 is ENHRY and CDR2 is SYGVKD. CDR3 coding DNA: TGTGCCATCAGTGAGTCCGTAGTCTCCTACGAGCAGTACTTC. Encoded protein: CAISESVVSYEQYF.

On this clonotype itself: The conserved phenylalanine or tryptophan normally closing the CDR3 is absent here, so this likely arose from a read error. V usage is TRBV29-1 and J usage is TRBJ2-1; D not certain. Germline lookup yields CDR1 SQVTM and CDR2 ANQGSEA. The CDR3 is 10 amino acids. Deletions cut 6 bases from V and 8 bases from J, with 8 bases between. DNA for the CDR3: TGCAGCGTAGTTCAGCATGAGCAGTTCCTC. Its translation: CSVVQHEQFL.

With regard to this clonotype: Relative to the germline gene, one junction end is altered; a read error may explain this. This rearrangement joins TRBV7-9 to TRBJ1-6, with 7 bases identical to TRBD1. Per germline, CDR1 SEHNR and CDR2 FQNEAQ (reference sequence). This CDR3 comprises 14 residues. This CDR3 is CVSGTRQGHSPLHF. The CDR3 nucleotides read TGTGTCAGCGGCACCCGACAGGGACATTCACCCCTCCACTTT.

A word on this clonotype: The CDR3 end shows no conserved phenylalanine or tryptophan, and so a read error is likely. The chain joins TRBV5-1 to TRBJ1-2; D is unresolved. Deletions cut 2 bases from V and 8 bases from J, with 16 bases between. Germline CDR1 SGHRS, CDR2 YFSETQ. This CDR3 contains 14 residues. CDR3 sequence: CASSFEGGPIGYTS. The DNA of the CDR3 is TGCGCCAGCAGCTTTGAAGGCGGACCTATAGGCTACACCTCC.

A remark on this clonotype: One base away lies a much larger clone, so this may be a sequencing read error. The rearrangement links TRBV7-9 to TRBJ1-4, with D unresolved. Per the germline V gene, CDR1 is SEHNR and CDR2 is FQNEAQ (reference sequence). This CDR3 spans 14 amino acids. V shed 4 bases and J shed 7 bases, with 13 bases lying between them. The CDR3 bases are TGTGCCAGCAGCTCGGAGGTACGGCGTGAAAAACTGTTTTTT. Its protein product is CASSSEVRREKLFF. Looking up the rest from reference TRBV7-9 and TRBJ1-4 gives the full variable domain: DTGVSQNPRHKITKRGQNVTFRCDPISEHNRLYWYRQTLGQGPEFLTYFQNEAQLEKSRLLSDRFSAERPKGSFSTLEIQRTEQGDSAMYLCASSSEVRREKLFFGSGTQLSVL.

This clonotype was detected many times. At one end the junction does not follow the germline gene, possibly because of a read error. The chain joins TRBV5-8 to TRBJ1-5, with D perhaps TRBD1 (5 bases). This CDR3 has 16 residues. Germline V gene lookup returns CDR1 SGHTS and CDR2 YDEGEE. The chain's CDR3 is CASNLKGISLNQPQHF. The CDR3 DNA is TGTGCCAGCAACTTGAAGGGGATCAGCCTCAATCAGCCCCAGCATTTT.

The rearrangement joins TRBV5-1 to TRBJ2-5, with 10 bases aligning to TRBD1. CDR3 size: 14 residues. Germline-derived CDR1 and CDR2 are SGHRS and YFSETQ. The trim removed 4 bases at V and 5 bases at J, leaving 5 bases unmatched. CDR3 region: CASSRDRGWETQYF. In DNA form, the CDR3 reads TGCGCCAGCAGCCGGGACAGGGGCTGGGAGACCCAGTACTTC. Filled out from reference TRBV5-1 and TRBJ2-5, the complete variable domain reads KAGVTQTPRYLIKTRGQQVTLSCSPISGHRSVSWYQQTPGQGLQFLFEYFSETQRNKGNFPGRFSGRQFSNSRSEMNVSTLELGDSALYLCASSRDRGWETQYFGPGTRLLVL.

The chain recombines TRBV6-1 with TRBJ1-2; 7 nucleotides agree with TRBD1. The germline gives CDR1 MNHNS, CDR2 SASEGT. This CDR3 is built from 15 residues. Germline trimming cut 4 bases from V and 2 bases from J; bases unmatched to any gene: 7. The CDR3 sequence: CASSGGDRLNYGYTF. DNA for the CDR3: TGTGCCAGCAGTGGTGGGGACAGATTGAACTATGGCTACACCTTC.

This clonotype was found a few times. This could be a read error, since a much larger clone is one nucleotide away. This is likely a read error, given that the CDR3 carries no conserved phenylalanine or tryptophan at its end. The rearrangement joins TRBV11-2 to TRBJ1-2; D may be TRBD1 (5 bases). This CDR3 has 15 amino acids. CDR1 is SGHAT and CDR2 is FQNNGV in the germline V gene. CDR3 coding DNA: TGTGTCAGCAGCTCGTCCGGCGGGGGGACCTATGGCTACACCTCC. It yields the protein CVSSSSGGGTYGYTS.

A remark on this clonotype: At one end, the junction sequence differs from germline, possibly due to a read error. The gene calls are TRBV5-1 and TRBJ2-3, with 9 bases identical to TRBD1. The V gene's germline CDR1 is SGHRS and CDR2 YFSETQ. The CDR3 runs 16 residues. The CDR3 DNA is TGCACCAGCAGCCGGCAACAGGGGGCTTACACGGATACGCAGTATTTT. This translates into CTSSRQQGAYTDTQYF.

CDR3 residues: CASSLMRDNEQFF. In DNA form, the CDR3 reads TGTGCCAGCAGCTTAATGCGGGACAATGAGCAGTTCTTC. The genes are TRBV7-2 and TRBJ2-1; D is perhaps TRBD2 (5 bases). This CDR3 has 13 residues. Germline loops: CDR1 SGHTA, CDR2 FQGNSA. The V gene lost 2 bases and the J gene lost 5 bases, with 7 bases spanning the gap.

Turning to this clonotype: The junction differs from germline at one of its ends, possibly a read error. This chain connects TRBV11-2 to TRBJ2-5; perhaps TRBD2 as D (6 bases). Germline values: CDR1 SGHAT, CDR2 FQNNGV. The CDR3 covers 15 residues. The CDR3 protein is CASTFGTDGRETQYF. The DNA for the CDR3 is TGTGCCAGCACCTTCGGGACTGACGGGAGAGAGACACAGTACTTC.

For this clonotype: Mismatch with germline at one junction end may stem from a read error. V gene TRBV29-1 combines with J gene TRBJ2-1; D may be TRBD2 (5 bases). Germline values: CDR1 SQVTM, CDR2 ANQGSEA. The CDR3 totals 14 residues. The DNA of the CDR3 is TGCAACGTTCCGACTAACGGCAACTACAATGAGCAGTTCTTC. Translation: CNVPTNGNYNEQFF.

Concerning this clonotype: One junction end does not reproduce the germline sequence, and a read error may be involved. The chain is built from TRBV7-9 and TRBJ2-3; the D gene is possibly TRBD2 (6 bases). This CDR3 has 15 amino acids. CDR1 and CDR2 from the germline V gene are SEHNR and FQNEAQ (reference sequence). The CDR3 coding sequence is TGTGCCGGCAGCTTAGCGGAAGACGCTACAGATACGCAGTATTTT. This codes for CAGSLAEDATDTQYF.

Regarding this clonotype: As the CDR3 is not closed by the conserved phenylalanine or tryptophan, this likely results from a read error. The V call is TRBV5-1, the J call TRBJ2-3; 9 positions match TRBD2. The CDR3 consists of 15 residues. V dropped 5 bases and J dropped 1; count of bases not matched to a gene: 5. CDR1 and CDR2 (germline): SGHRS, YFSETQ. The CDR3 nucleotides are TGCGCCAGCAGTATATTAGCGGGAGGCACAGATACGCAGTATTAT. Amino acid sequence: CASSILAGGTDTQYY.

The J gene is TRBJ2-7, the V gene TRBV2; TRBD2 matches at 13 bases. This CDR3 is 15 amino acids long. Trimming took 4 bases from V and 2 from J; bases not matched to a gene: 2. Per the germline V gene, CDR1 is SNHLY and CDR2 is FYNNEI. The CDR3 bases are TGTGCCAGCAGTGGACTAGCGGGAGGAACCTACGAGCAGTACTTC. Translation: CASSGLAGGTYEQYF.

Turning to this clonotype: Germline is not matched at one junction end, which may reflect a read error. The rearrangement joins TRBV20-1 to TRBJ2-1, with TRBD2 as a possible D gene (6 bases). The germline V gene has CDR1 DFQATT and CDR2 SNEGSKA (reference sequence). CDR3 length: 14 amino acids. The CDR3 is CSARRENAYNEQLF. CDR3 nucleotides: TGCAGTGCTAGACGGGAGAACGCCTACAATGAGCAGCTCTTC.

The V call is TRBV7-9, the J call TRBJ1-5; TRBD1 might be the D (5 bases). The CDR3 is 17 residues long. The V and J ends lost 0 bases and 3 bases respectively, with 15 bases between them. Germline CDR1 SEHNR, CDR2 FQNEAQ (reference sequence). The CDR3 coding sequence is TGTGCCAGCAGCTTAGCGGGGGGGACGACTTTCAATCAGCCCCAGCATTTT. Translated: CASSLAGGTTFNQPQHF.

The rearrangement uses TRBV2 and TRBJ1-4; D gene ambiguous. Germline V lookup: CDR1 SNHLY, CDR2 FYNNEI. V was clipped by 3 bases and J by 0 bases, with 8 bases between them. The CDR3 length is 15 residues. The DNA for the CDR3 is TGTGCCAGCAGTGAGAGTCAGTCAACTAATGAAAAACTGTTTTTT. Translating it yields CASSESQSTNEKLFF.

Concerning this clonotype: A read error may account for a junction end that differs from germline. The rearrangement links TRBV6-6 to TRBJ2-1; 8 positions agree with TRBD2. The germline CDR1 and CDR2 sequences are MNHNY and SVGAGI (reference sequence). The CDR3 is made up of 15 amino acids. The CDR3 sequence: CASSFGSGDYYEQFF. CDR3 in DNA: TGCGCCAGCAGTTTCGGTAGCGGGGATTACTATGAGCAGTTCTTC.

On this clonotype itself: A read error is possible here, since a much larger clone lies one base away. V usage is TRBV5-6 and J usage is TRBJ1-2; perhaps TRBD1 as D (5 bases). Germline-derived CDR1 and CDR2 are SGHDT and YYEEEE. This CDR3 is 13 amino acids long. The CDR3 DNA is TGTGCCGGCAGCCCCGCAGGGATAAGCGGCTACACCTTC. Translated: CAGSPAGISGYTF.

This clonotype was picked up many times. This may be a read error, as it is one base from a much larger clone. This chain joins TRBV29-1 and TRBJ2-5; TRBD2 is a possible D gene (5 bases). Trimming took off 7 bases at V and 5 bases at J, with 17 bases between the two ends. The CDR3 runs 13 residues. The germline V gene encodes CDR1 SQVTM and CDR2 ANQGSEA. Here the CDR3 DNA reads TGCAGCGCTACCGGGGTCTCGTGGGAGACCCAGTACTTC. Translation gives CSATGVSWETQYF. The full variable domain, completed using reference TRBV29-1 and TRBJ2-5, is SAVISQKPSRDICQRGTSLTIQCQVDSQVTMMFWYRQQPGQSLTLIATANQGSEATYESGFVIDKFPISRPNLTFSTLTVSNMSPEDSSIYLCSATGVSWETQYFGPGTRLLVL.

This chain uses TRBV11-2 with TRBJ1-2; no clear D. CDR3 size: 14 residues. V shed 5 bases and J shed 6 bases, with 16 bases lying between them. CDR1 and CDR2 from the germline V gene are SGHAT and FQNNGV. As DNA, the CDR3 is TGTGCCAGCAGCGCAGCCGACAAGGACCATGGCTACACCTTC. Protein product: CASSAADKDHGYTF.

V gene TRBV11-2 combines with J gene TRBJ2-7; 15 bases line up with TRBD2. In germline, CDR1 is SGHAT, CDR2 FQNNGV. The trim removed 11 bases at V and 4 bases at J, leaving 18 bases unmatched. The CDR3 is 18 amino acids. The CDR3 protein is CACNLSVGLAGGGYEQYF. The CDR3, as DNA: TGTGCCTGCAACTTATCCGTTGGACTAGCGGGAGGGGGATACGAGCAGTACTTC.

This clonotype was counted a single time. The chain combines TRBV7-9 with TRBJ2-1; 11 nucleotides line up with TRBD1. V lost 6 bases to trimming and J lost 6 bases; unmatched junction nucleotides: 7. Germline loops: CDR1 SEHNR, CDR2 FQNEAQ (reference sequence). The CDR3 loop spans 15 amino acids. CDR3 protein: CASSFGQGALNEQFF. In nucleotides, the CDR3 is TGTGCCAGCAGTTTCGGACAGGGGGCCCTCAATGAGCAGTTCTTC.

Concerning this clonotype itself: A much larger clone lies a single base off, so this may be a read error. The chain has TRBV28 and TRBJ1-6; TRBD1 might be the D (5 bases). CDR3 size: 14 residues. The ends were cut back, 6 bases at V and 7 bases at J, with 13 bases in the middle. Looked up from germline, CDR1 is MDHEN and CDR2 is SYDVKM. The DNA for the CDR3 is TGTGCCAGCAGCCCGGACAAGGCGAATTCACCCCTCCACTTT. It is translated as CASSPDKANSPLHF.

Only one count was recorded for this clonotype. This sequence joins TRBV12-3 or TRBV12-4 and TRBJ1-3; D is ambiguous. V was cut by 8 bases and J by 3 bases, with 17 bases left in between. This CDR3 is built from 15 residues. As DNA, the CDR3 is TGTGCCAGCTGTTCCCTCCGTCCACTTGGAAACACCATATATTTT. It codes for CASCSLRPLGNTIYF.

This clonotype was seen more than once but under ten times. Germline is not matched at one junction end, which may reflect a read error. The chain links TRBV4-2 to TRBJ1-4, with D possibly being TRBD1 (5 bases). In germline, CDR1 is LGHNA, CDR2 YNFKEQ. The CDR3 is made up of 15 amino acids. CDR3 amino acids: CACSQGDQGGEKLFF. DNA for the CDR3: TGTGCCTGCAGCCAAGGCGACCAGGGTGGTGAAAAACTGTTTTTT.